Presented here are 13 T cell receptor gamma chains from one specimen sequenced in a study of γδ T cells in repeated Plasmodium falciparum infection. TCRdb re-called the multiplex PCR reads using CATT. Here the sample spans some 30,000 gamma-chain clones, roughly 1.4% being singletons. Vgamma9/Vdelta2+ and Vdelta2-negative gammadelta T cells were flow-sorted from PBMC for bulk sequencing. The sample comprised gamma-delta T cells from blood. These receptor sequences come from a pool of human donors (malaria-infected and uninfected, not separated).

A remark on this clone: TCRdb pairs this DNA with a much larger clone's protein that differs at residue 5, likely a read error; the protein shown was translated from the DNA. This chain connects TRGV9 to TRGJP. No J gene was available from TCRdb, and it was assigned here by a germline match of the DNA. This CDR3 is built from 18 residues. The germline V gene has CDR1 GITISATS and CDR2 ISYDGTV (reference sequence). The CDR3 DNA follows: TGTGCCTTGTGGGGGGTGCCCGCGCAAGAGTTGGGCAAAAAAATCAAGGTATTT. Translation gives CALWGVPAQELGKKIKVF.

To note about this clone: TCRdb assigns this DNA the protein of a much larger clone, which departs from its translation at residue 5; this likely reflects a read error, and the protein shown comes from translating the DNA. This chain joins TRGV9 and TRGJ1 or TRGJ2. V lost 6 bases, J lost 3 bases, and 8 bases stayed unmatched. Germline assignment: CDR1 GITISATS and CDR2 ISYDGTV (reference sequence). The CDR3 length is 13 residues. For the CDR3, the DNA is TGTGCCTTGTGGAGTCCTTTTTATTATAAGAAACTCTTT. Amino acids: CALWSPFYYKKLF.

This clone was seen a handful of times. The protein held in TCRdb is that of a much larger clone and does not match this DNA's translation at residue 6, likely because of a read error; the protein shown is translated from the DNA. This chain links TRGV5P with TRGJ1 or TRGJ2. The J gene, missing from TCRdb, was assigned here through DNA to germline matching. TRGV5P is listed as a pseudogene. This CDR3 spans 13 amino acids. CDR3 DNA: TGTGCCACCTGGGGCATCCTTTGCTATAAGAAACTCTTT. Translation gives CATWGILCYKKLF.

Note on this clone: With a far larger clone one base away, a read error is the likely cause. Other DNA sequences of this sample code for an identical CDR3. The CDR3: CALWETDWIKTF. CDR3 DNA sequence: TGTGCCTTGTGGGAGACCGATTGGATCAAGACGTTT. The V gene is TRGV9, the J gene TRGJP2. Because TCRdb records no J gene, it was assigned here through a match of the DNA to germline. The V and J ends lost 3 bases and 8 bases, in that order; junction bases with no gene match: 3. This CDR3 has 12 residues. CDR1 and CDR2 from the germline V gene are GITISATS and ISYDGTV (reference sequence).

Within the sample, this clone is medium-sized. The chain couples TRGV9 to TRGJ1 or TRGJ2. Losses at the gene ends were 1 base for V and 5 bases for J; bases not matched to a gene: 5. There are 13 residues in the CDR3. The germline gives CDR1 GITISATS, CDR2 ISYDGTV (reference sequence). CDR3 coding DNA: TGTGCCTTGTGGGAGGTCGGGAATTATAAGAAACTCTTT. Encoded protein: CALWEVGNYKKLF.

This clone was seen repeatedly, ten times or more. This may be a read error, as it is one base from a much larger clone. The rearrangement links TRGV9 to TRGJ1 or TRGJ2. The CDR3 spans 13 residues. Trimming at V came to 3 bases and at J to 3 bases, leaving 5 bases not matched to a gene. Germline assignment: CDR1 GITISATS and CDR2 ISYDGTV (reference sequence). CDR3: CALWERRYYKKLF. In DNA, the CDR3 is TGTGCCTTGTGGGAGCGCCGTTATTATAAGAAACTCTTT.

This clone was recorded at least ten times. The protein TCRdb lists belongs to a much larger clone and differs from this DNA's translation at residue 11, which points to a read error; the protein shown is made from the DNA. V is TRGV9 and J is TRGJP. Since TCRdb gives no J gene, matching the DNA to germline was used here to assign it. Per the germline V gene, CDR1 is GITISATS and CDR2 is ISYDGTV (reference sequence). The CDR3 covers 16 residues. Here the CDR3 reads CALWAPQELGRKIKVF. CDR3 in DNA: TGTGCCTTGTGGGCTCCTCAAGAGTTGGGCAGAAAAATCAAGGTATTT.

This clone was seen at least ten times. TCRdb's listed protein matches a much larger clone and diverges from this DNA's translation at residue 5, likely through a read error; the protein shown comes from the DNA. The chain has TRGV9 and TRGJ1 or TRGJ2. The J gene was missing in TCRdb and was found by matching the end of the DNA to germline. J was trimmed by 4 bases and V by 5 bases; bases with no gene match: 14. Per the germline V gene, CDR1 is GITISATS and CDR2 is ISYDGTV (reference sequence). The CDR3 has 15 amino acids. CDR3 nucleotides: TGTGCCTTGTGGGGGGTTACTAGAACCTATTATAAGAAACTCTTT. It specifies CALWGVTRTYYKKLF.

In this sample, this clone turned up many times. This rearrangement joins TRGV9 to TRGJP1. CDR3 length: 16 residues. Germline V CDR1 and CDR2: GITISATS, ISYDGTV (reference sequence). With 0 bases clipped from V and 0 bases from J, the junction kept 4 bases outside the gene matches. CDR3 nucleotides: TGTGCCTTGTGGGAGGTGAGGGATACCACTGGTTGGTTCAAGATATTT. It encodes CALWEVRDTTGWFKIF.

This clone was seen ten or more times. TCRdb pairs this DNA with a much larger clone's protein that differs at residue 8, likely a read error; the protein shown was translated from the DNA. The chain combines TRGV9 with TRGJ1 or TRGJ2. The J gene was missing in TCRdb and was found by matching the end of the DNA to germline. The V gene end was trimmed by 0 bases and the J gene end by 8 bases; junction bases not matched to a gene: 7. The CDR3 runs 13 residues. Germline V gene data show CDR1 as GITISATS and CDR2 as ISYDGTV (reference sequence). This CDR3 is CALWEVRLHKKLF. DNA for the CDR3: TGTGCCTTGTGGGAGGTGCGGCTTCATAAGAAACTCTTT.

This clone was counted a few times. TCRdb's protein, taken from a much larger clone, differs from this DNA's translation at residue 7, likely owing to a read error; the protein displayed comes from the DNA. V is TRGV9 and J is TRGJP. Assignment of the J gene here rests on matching the DNA to germline, because TCRdb gives none. J lost 12 bases, V lost 5 bases, and 7 bases had no gene match. The length of the CDR3 is 14 residues. Germline V gives CDR1 GITISATS, CDR2 ISYDGTV (reference sequence). The CDR3 DNA sequence: TGTGCCTTGTGGGGGCAGTCGGGCAAAAAAATCAAGGTATTT. Amino acids: CALWGQSGKKIKVF.

This clone was observed at least ten times. A far larger clone is one base from this, pointing to a likely read error. V usage is TRGV9 and J usage is TRGJP2. The J gene was missing in TCRdb and was found by matching the end of the DNA to germline. This CDR3 contains 16 residues. From germline, CDR1 is GITISATS and CDR2 ISYDGTV (reference sequence). This CDR3 is CALWEVHYSSDWIKTF. The CDR3 DNA reads as TGCGCCTTGTGGGAGGTGCATTATAGTAGTGATTGGATCAAGACGTTT.

In its sample, this clone was seen many times. This chain links TRGV2 with TRGJ1 or TRGJ2. V lost 0 bases, J lost 15 bases, and 5 bases stayed unmatched. CDR3 size: 10 residues. CDR1 EGSNGY and CDR2 YDSYNSKV come from the germline V gene. The DNA of the CDR3 is TGTGCCACCTGGGACGGGCCGCGACTCTTT. Translating gives CATWDGPRLF.